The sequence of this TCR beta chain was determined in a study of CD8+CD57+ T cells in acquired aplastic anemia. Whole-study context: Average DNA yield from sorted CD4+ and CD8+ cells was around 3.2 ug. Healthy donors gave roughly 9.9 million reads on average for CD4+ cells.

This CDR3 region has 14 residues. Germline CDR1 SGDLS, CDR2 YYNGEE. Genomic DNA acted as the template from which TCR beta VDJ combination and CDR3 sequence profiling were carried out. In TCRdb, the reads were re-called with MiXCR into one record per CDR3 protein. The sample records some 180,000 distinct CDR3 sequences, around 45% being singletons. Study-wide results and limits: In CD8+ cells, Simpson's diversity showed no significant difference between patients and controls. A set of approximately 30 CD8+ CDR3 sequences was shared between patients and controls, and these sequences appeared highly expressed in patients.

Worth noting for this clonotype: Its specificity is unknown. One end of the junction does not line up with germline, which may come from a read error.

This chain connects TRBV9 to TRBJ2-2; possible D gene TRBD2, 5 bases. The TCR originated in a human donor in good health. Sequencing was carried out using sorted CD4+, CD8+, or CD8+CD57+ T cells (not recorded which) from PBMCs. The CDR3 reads CASSVRGSTGDLFF. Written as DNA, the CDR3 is TGTGCCAGCAGCGTGAGAGGGTCCACCGGGGATCTGTTCTTT.